Only a few counts were recorded for the clone carrying this T cell receptor beta chain. Its matching antigen is unknown. This sample is part of a study of beta chain features in type 1 diabetes. The overall study: Patients looked much like healthy donors when it came to age, gender and cell yields.

Trimming took 8 bases from V and 1 from J; bases not matched to a gene: 6. Germline CDR1 and CDR2: MNHEY and SVGAGI. The CDR3 covers 14 residues. The study, taken as a whole, reports: Type 1 diabetes patients had TCRB CDR3s that were shorter (moderately but significantly so) in all four CD4+ subsets. Naive, central memory and regulatory TCRB repertoires appeared more similar among patients than healthy donors. Whether TCRB rearrangement is influenced by HLA type went unresolved here.

CD4+ naive, central memory, regulatory and stem cell-like memory cells were sorted via CD45RO/CCR7/CD25/CD127/CD95/CD27. Reverse transcription of all isolated RNA meant that expressed TCRB transcripts were sequenced. Generated by immunoSEQ multiplex PCR, the TCRdb table keeps only in-frame clones and is missing some. The repertoire holds over 150,000 clones, with roughly 8% as singletons. The rearrangement joins TRBV6-5 to TRBJ2-7; TRBD2 matches 9 bases. The sequenced sample was central memory CD4+ T cells from blood. The clonotype comes from a woman in her 40s with type 1 diabetes. The CDR3 sequence is CASGHSGGSYEQYF. The CDR3 DNA is TGTGCCAGCGGCCATAGCGGGGGATCCTACGAGCAGTACTTC.